This T cell receptor delta chain was documented in a study of delta chains in infants with herpesvirus infections. Study as a whole: A Ugandan infant cohort was followed from birth for primary CMV. The search targeted a public fetal Vdelta1/Vgamma8 clonotype after postnatal CMV infection.

PBMC RNA was reverse transcribed using gamma-chain- and delta-chain-specific primers. TCRdb reprocessed the RT-PCR reads using CATT. The sample has more than 2,500 delta-chain clones, around 40% seen once. CDR1 and CDR2 (germline): GEAIGNYY, EKD. The CDR3 runs 15 residues. Trimming took 0 bases from V and 0 from J; bases not matched to a gene: 2. The chain links TRDV2 to TRDJ1; 8 bases align to TRDD3. This specimen was peripheral blood, taken at time point 4 of longitudinal follow-up. The sequence was collected from a human donor who was a Ugandan infant, either HIV-exposed or HIV-unexposed (not recorded which). CDR3 amino acids: CACDTVGGYTDKLIF. The CDR3 coding sequence is TGTGCCTGTGACACCGTTGGGGGATACACCGATAAACTCATCTTT.